Given below is one T cell receptor beta chain in context. Its specificity is unknown. Profiling relied on immunoSEQ multiplex PCR, and the TCRdb table lists in-frame clones only, not all of them. Of some 19,000 clones listed, roughly 75% are singletons. This sample stems from a study of PD-1 blockade in classical Hodgkin lymphoma. Points from the study as a whole: The study found complete responders had baseline diversity similar to newly diagnosed patients. Individuals initiating nivolumab under 1 year after ASCT were excluded.

Stated time point: cycle 4 day 1 (C4D1), after 6 weeks of nivolumab. No patient escaped relapse after autologous stem cell transplantation, and brentuximab vedotin exposure varied. Starting with thawed PBMCs, CD4+ T cells were purified by magnetic negative selection. Sequencing used CD4+ T cells from blood, obtained before the fourth cycle of nivolumab. This TCR was recovered from a human donor with classical Hodgkin lymphoma.

This CDR3 reads CAISEAQSTAFF. CDR3 in DNA: TGTGCCATCAGTGAGGCCCAGAGTACAGCTTTCTTT. This chain uses TRBV10-3 with TRBJ1-1; the D is unclear. Looked up from germline, CDR1 is ENHRY and CDR2 is SYGVKD. The CDR3 loop spans 12 amino acids. The V end lost 2 bases, the J end lost 10 bases, and 11 bases lay between the germline ends.